Listed below are T cell receptor beta chains from one sample, sequenced in a study of vaccination effects on CD4 cells after COVID-19. No antigen has been identified for these receptors. Libraries were prepared by immunoSEQ multiplex PCR; TCRdb keeps only in-frame clonotypes and omits some of them. This sample has some 69,000 clones, with about 74% found just once. Sequenced material: CD4+ T cells from PBMCs cultured with HCoV-229E spike peptides, taken after COVID-19 vaccination. These receptors originate from a human donor who received a COVID-19 vaccine. Each CDR3 is given with its conserved first and last residue. Fields, in order: J gene, D gene, CDR3 length, V gene, CDR3 protein, CDR3 DNA. D genes are given only for firm matches.

j_call: TRBJ1-2; d_call: .; cdr3_length: 14; v_call: TRBV27; cdr3_aa: CARGKGRYNYGYTF; cdr3_nt: TGTGCCAGGGGGAAGGGACGGTATAACTATGGCTACACCTTC
j_call: TRBJ1-6; d_call: .; cdr3_length: 15; v_call: TRBV9; cdr3_aa: CASSSTGGPYSPLHF; cdr3_nt: TGTGCCAGCAGCTCGACTGGAGGCCCGTACTCACCCCTCCACTTT
j_call: TRBJ2-1; d_call: TRBD2; cdr3_length: 13; v_call: TRBV29-1; cdr3_aa: CSVDASGDNEQFF; cdr3_nt: TGCAGCGTTGACGCTAGCGGGGACAATGAGCAGTTCTTC
j_call: TRBJ1-3; d_call: .; cdr3_length: 16; v_call: TRBV18; cdr3_aa: CASSPPRGSVGNTIYF; cdr3_nt: TGTGCCAGCTCACCACCGAGGGGTTCTGTCGGAAACACCATATATTTT
j_call: TRBJ2-5; d_call: TRBD1; cdr3_length: 14; v_call: TRBV6-6; cdr3_aa: CASRTGGIQETQYF; cdr3_nt: TGTGCCAGCCGAACAGGGGGCATTCAAGAGACCCAGTACTTC
j_call: TRBJ2-1; d_call: .; cdr3_length: 15; v_call: TRBV7-2; cdr3_aa: CASSFDRSSYNEQFF; cdr3_nt: TGTGCCAGCAGCTTCGACAGGAGCTCCTACAATGAGCAGTTCTTC
j_call: TRBJ1-6; d_call: .; cdr3_length: 16; v_call: TRBV2; cdr3_aa: CATKLGQGLGLAPLHF; cdr3_nt: TGTGCCACCAAACTGGGGCAGGGATTGGGGTTGGCACCCCTCCACTTT
j_call: TRBJ1-1; d_call: TRBD1; cdr3_length: 16; v_call: TRBV12-5; cdr3_aa: CASGWGDRRLNTEAFF; cdr3_nt: TGTGCTAGTGGGTGGGGGGACAGGCGACTGAACACTGAAGCTTTCTTT
j_call: TRBJ1-1; d_call: TRBD1; cdr3_length: 13; v_call: TRBV12-3/TRBV12-4; cdr3_aa: CASRDRANSEAFF; cdr3_nt: TGTGCCAGCAGGGACAGGGCAAATTCTGAAGCTTTCTTT
j_call: TRBJ1-4; d_call: .; cdr3_length: 12; v_call: TRBV10-1; cdr3_aa: CASSDQGEKLFF; cdr3_nt: TGCGCCAGCAGCGACCAGGGTGAAAAACTGTTTTTT
j_call: TRBJ2-1; d_call: TRBD2; cdr3_length: 18; v_call: TRBV7-2; cdr3_aa: CASSPKAASGGSYNEQFF; cdr3_nt: TGTGCCAGCAGCCCAAAGGCTGCTAGCGGGGGGTCCTACAATGAGCAGTTCTTC
j_call: TRBJ1-6; d_call: TRBD1; cdr3_length: 16; v_call: TRBV7-2; cdr3_aa: CASSRGTGTYNSPLHF; cdr3_nt: TGTGCCAGCAGCCGGGGGACAGGGACTTATAATTCACCCCTCCACTTT
j_call: TRBJ1-2; d_call: TRBD1; cdr3_length: 15; v_call: TRBV6-5; cdr3_aa: CASSYGTGAPYGYTF; cdr3_nt: TGTGCCAGCAGTTACGGCACAGGGGCTCCATATGGCTACACCTTC
j_call: TRBJ2-5; d_call: .; cdr3_length: 17; v_call: TRBV4-2; cdr3_aa: CASSHRGRGGDQETQYF; cdr3_nt: TGTGCCAGCAGCCACCGAGGGCGGGGCGGAGACCAAGAGACCCAGTACTTC